This paragraph covers one T cell receptor (beta chain) sequence. Its matching antigen is unknown. CD4+ T cells from unexposed donors were obtained before the COVID-19 pandemic (2011-2018). The cells were cultured for 10 days before CD4+ T cells were isolated. The data stem from a study of CD4 T cells in relation to SARS-CoV-2 and coronaviruses. Between the trimmed V and J ends, which lost 11 bases and 1 base, there was a span of 9 bases. CDR1 and CDR2 (germline): LNHDA, SQIVND (reference sequence). The CDR3 is 13 amino acids. TCRdb's copy holds only in-frame clones and misses some; the assay was immunoSEQ multiplex PCR. Counted here are under 13,000 clones, roughly 81% occurring once; the ten biggest clones make up roughly a sixth.

Specimen: CD4+ T cells from PBMCs, cultured in vitro. The clonotype was recovered from a human donor in good health. The chain links TRBV19 to TRBJ1-6; D ambiguous. CDR3 amino acids: CAAQESYNSPLHF. CDR3 in DNA: TGTGCCGCTCAGGAGTCCTATAATTCACCCCTCCACTTT. The variable domain in full, with the rest retrieved from reference TRBV19 and TRBJ1-6, is DGGITQSPKYLFRKEGQNVTLSCEQNLNHDAMYWYRQDPGQGLRLIYYSQIVNDFQKGDIAEGYSVSREKKESFPLTVTSAQKNPTAFYLCAAQESYNSPLHFGNGTRLTVT.